One sample yielded the 24 T cell receptor beta chains listed below, sequenced in a study of blood T cell repertoires in COVID-19. The assay was immunoSEQ multiplex PCR, and TCRdb's table has in-frame clones only and misses some. The sample lists around 140,000 clones; roughly three quarters were seen once. What was sequenced was peripheral blood. These receptors were obtained from a woman in her sixties or seventies with acute or convalescent COVID-19.

There are a few counts of this clone. The chain recombines TRBV21-1 with TRBJ1-2. TRBV21-1 is given as a pseudogene. This CDR3 is built from 15 residues. The CDR3 DNA reads as TGTGCCAGCAGCCTACCCTTCGGGGGGGGAGGGGGCTACACCTTC. Translation gives CASSLPFGGGGGYTF.

This chain joins TRBV7-9 and TRBJ2-5, with 7 bases aligning to TRBD1. The germline V gene encodes CDR1 SEHNR and CDR2 FQNEAQ (reference sequence). The CDR3 consists of 14 residues. Unmatched junction bases numbered 5, after V lost 5 bases and J lost 2 bases. As DNA, the CDR3 is TGTGCCAGCAGCGCAGGGACAGTTCAAGAGACCCAGTACTTC. It is translated as CASSAGTVQETQYF.

The chain combines TRBV30 with TRBJ1-3; D unresolved. The CDR3 runs 15 residues. Trimming removed 0 bases from V and 6 bases from J, with 15 bases in between. Germline lookup yields CDR1 GTSNPN and CDR2 SVGIG (reference sequence). Written as DNA, the CDR3 is TGTGCCTGGAGTGTGGGGAGGCTTGGTTCAAACACCATATATTTT. Translation: CAWSVGRLGSNTIYF. The full variable domain, completed using reference TRBV30 and TRBJ1-3, is SQTIHQWPATLVQPVGSPLSLECTVEGTSNPNLYWYRQAAGRGLQLLFYSVGIGQISSEVPQNLSASRPQDRQFILSSKKLLLSDSGFYLCAWSVGRLGSNTIYFGEGSWLTVV.

Only one count was recorded for this clone. This chain links TRBV4-3 with TRBJ2-2, with TRBD1 matching over 8 bases. Germline-derived CDR1 and CDR2 are LGHNA and YSLEER. Trimming removed 0 bases from V and 3 bases from J; junction bases left unmatched: 9. The CDR3 length is 18 residues. The CDR3 here is CASSQDYRTGSHTGELFF. The CDR3 nucleotides read TGCGCCAGCAGCCAAGATTATAGGACAGGGAGCCACACCGGGGAGCTGTTTTTT.

The chain joins TRBV12-3 or TRBV12-4 to TRBJ1-1, with a tentative D call TRBD1 (6 bases). The V end lost 7 bases, the J end lost 6 bases, and 15 bases lay between the germline ends. This CDR3 contains 13 residues. The CDR3 loop reads CASTPGHKSEAFF. In nucleotides, the CDR3 is TGTGCCAGCACTCCGGGACACAAATCTGAAGCTTTCTTT.

The chain joins TRBV28 to TRBJ1-5, with D possibly matching TRBD1 (6 bases). This CDR3 spans 14 amino acids. CDR1 and CDR2 from the germline V gene are MDHEN and SYDVKM. V lost 2 bases and J lost 6, with 11 bases in between. The CDR3 sequence: CASSLSLGGQPQHF. The CDR3, as DNA: TGTGCCAGCAGTTTAAGTCTAGGGGGTCAGCCCCAGCATTTT.

A single count supports this clone. The chain is built from TRBV4-2 and TRBJ2-1; 7 nucleotides match TRBD1. The CDR3 is made up of 16 amino acids. Germline V gives CDR1 LGHNA, CDR2 YNFKEQ. Losses at the gene ends were 4 bases for V and 2 bases for J; bases not matched to a gene: 8. The CDR3 region is CASSPRTGLTYNEQFF. CDR3 bases: TGTGCCAGCAGCCCCCGGACAGGTCTAACCTACAATGAGCAGTTCTTC.

This chain joins TRBV19 and TRBJ2-1; TRBD2 aligns across 8 bases. Germline CDR1 LNHDA, CDR2 SQIVND (reference sequence). The V segment lost 5 bases and the J segment 10 bases; nucleotides outside the gene matches: 4. The CDR3 is made up of 12 amino acids. CDR3: CASSLWTSEQFF. The CDR3 coding sequence is TGTGCCAGTAGTCTCTGGACTAGCGAGCAGTTCTTC.

The rearrangement uses TRBV5-4 and TRBJ2-2; 8 nucleotides agree with TRBD2. Germline CDR1 SGHNT, CDR2 YYREEE (reference sequence). J was trimmed by 5 bases and V by 0 bases; bases with no gene match: 3. CDR3 length: 15 residues. CDR3 protein: CASSLEAGDTGELFF. The CDR3 coding sequence is TGTGCCAGCAGCTTGGAAGCGGGAGATACCGGGGAGCTGTTTTTT.

With respect to this clone: The identical CDR3 is also encoded by other nucleotide sequences in the sample. V and J are TRBV9 and TRBJ2-2; TRBD2 aligns across 10 bases. The trim removed 2 bases at V and 4 bases at J, leaving 5 bases unmatched. Germline values: CDR1 SGDLS, CDR2 YYNGEE. The CDR3 runs to 16 residues. The chain's CDR3 is CASSVGLADLTGELFF. In nucleotides, the CDR3 is TGTGCCAGCAGCGTCGGACTAGCGGACCTCACCGGGGAGCTGTTTTTT.

This clone was observed a handful of times. V is TRBV4-3 and J is TRBJ1-6, with D unclear. The CDR3 runs to 15 residues. The V end lost 0 bases, the J end lost 7 bases, and 10 bases lay between the germline ends. CDR1 is LGHNA, CDR2 YSLEER, per germline. The CDR3 DNA follows: TGCGCCAGCAGCCAAGAGTCACTCCCAAATTCACCCCTCCACTTT. It specifies CASSQESLPNSPLHF.

This clone was seen only once. The rearrangement joins TRBV6-5 to TRBJ1-1; possibly TRBD1 for D (5 bases). There are 14 residues in the CDR3. Germline V CDR1 and CDR2: MNHEY, SVGAGI. V gave up 5 bases and J gave up 1 base, with 11 bases separating them. The CDR3 reads CASSTGLGNTEAFF. The CDR3 nucleotides read TGTGCCAGCAGTACAGGCCTGGGGAACACTGAAGCTTTCTTT.

The chain has TRBV9 and TRBJ2-1, with D unclear. The CDR3 runs to 11 residues. Trimming removed 4 bases at V and 5 bases at J, with 4 bases between. The germline gives CDR1 SGDLS, CDR2 YYNGEE. DNA of the CDR3: TGTGCCAGCAGCTACAACAATGAGCAGTTCTTC. Protein product: CASSYNNEQFF.

This clone was seen just once. The chain uses TRBV5-1 and TRBJ1-1; 7 nucleotides agree with TRBD1. J was trimmed by 1 base and V by 0 bases; bases with no gene match: 6. Germline CDR1 reads SGHRS; CDR2 reads YFSETQ. The CDR3 has 16 amino acids. The CDR3 DNA follows: TGCGCCAGCAGCTTGGCCGCTCAGGGGGGGAACACTGAAGCTTTCTTT. This translates into CASSLAAQGGNTEAFF.

V usage is TRBV24-1 and J usage is TRBJ1-5; D gene unclear. V shed 4 bases and J shed 0 bases, with 12 bases lying between them. Germline assignment: CDR1 KGHDR and CDR2 SFDVKD. The CDR3 has 16 residues. CDR3 bases: TGTGCCACCAGTGACCAGAGAGGGAATAGCAATCAGCCCCAGCATTTT. Translation gives CATSDQRGNSNQPQHF.

The chain uses TRBV19 and TRBJ2-3; D not certain. The CDR3 runs 13 residues. CDR1 LNHDA and CDR2 SQIVND come from the germline V gene (reference sequence). V lost 3 bases and J lost 0, with 4 bases in between. CDR3 in DNA: TGTGCCAGTAGTATGTCAAGCACAGATACGCAGTATTTT. It translates to CASSMSSTDTQYF.

This clone was observed once. CDR3 amino acids: CASSPPGLPGTDTQYF. CDR3 DNA sequence: TGTGCCAGCAGCCCGCCGGGACTCCCCGGCACAGATACGCAGTATTTT. This sequence joins TRBV14 and TRBJ2-3; maybe TRBD2 (6 bases). This CDR3 is built from 16 residues. Looked up from germline, CDR1 is SGHDN and CDR2 is FVKESK. The V end was cut by 4 bases, the J end by 1 base, with 15 bases between.

The chain recombines TRBV19 with TRBJ1-2; D unclear. This CDR3 contains 14 residues. Trimming pared 7 bases from V and 4 bases from J, leaving 16 bases between. CDR1 and CDR2 (germline): LNHDA, SQIVND (reference sequence). CDR3 region: CASTEDSVFYGYTF. The DNA for the CDR3 is TGTGCCAGTACCGAGGACTCGGTCTTCTATGGCTACACCTTC.

This chain links TRBV6-1 with TRBJ2-7; D is undetermined. V gave up 4 bases and J gave up 0 bases, with 22 bases separating them. CDR3 size: 18 residues. Germline assignment: CDR1 MNHNS and CDR2 SASEGT. The CDR3 protein is CASSAIRSGGLSSYEQYF. CDR3 nucleotide sequence: TGTGCCAGCAGTGCAATTAGGTCAGGTGGGTTAAGCTCCTACGAGCAGTACTTC.

This chain uses TRBV5-4 with TRBJ1-2, with D unresolved. CDR3 length equals 14 residues. The V end lost 0 bases, the J end lost 5 bases, and 11 bases lay between the germline ends. CDR1 is SGHNT, CDR2 YYREEE, per germline (reference sequence). CDR3 sequence (DNA): TGTGCCAGCAGCTTGGGTGGCAATTCTTATGGCTACACCTTC. This translates into CASSLGGNSYGYTF.

This sequence joins TRBV30 and TRBJ2-7, with TRBD1 matching 8 bases. CDR1 is GTSNPN, CDR2 SVGIG, per germline (reference sequence). V trimming: 3 bases; J trimming: 6 bases; junction bases outside the gene matches: 7. The CDR3 totals 13 residues. CDR3 sequence: CAWSTGGRGEQYF. In nucleotides, the CDR3 is TGTGCCTGGAGCACAGGGGGTCGCGGCGAGCAGTACTTC.

This sequence joins TRBV6-5 and TRBJ1-1, with a tentative D call TRBD1 (5 bases). The germline V and J ends were trimmed by 7 bases and 1 base, with 13 bases remaining between them. The CDR3 totals 14 residues. Germline V gene data show CDR1 as MNHEY and CDR2 as SVGAGI. CDR3 bases: TGTGCCAGCATCCCCGGCGGGGCGAACACTGAAGCTTTCTTT. It translates to CASIPGGANTEAFF.

The chain recombines TRBV3-1 (or the pseudogene TRBV3-2) with TRBJ1-4; possible D gene TRBD1, 5 bases. The CDR3 length is 14 residues. CDR1 and CDR2 (germline): LGHDT, YNNKEL (reference sequence). With 4 bases removed from V and 5 bases from J, the gap between germline ends came to 11 bases. The CDR3 spells CASSPRGSNEKLFF. The CDR3 bases are TGTGCCAGCAGCCCCCGGGGGTCAAATGAAAAACTGTTTTTT.

The chain combines TRBV5-6 with TRBJ2-3; TRBD2 might be the D (5 bases). Trimming removed 4 bases from V and 4 bases from J, with 13 bases in between. The CDR3 is made up of 14 amino acids. Germline CDR1 and CDR2: SGHDT and YYEEEE. CDR3 nucleotides: TGTGCCAGCAGCATGACTGTCGGGGCAGATACGCAGTATTTT. This sequence encodes CASSMTVGADTQYF. Full variable domain (rest looked up from reference TRBV5-6 and TRBJ2-3): DAGVTQSPTHLIKTRGQQVTLRCSPKSGHDTVSWYQQALGQGPQFIFQYYEEEERQRGNFPDRFSGHQFPNYSSELNVNALLLGDSALYLCASSMTVGADTQYFGPGTRLTVL.